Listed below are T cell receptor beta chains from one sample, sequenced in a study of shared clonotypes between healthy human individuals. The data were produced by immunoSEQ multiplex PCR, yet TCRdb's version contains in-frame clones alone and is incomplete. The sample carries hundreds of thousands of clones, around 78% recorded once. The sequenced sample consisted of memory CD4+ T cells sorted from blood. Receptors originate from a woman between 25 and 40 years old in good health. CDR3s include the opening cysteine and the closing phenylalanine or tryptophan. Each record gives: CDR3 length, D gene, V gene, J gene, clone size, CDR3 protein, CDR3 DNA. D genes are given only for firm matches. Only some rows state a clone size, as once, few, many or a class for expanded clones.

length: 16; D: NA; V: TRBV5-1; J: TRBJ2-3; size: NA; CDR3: CASRRPAGSSTDTQYF; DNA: TGCGCCAGCAGACGCCCAGCGGGTTCTAGCACAGATACGCAGTATTTT
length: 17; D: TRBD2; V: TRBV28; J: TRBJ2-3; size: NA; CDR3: CASSRAPGLAGTDTQYF; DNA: TGTGCCAGCAGTCGCGCACCGGGACTAGCGGGCACAGATACGCAGTATTTT
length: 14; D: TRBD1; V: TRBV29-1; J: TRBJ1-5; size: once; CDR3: CSVETGGAGQPQHF; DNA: TGCAGCGTTGAGACAGGGGGCGCGGGTCAGCCCCAGCATTTT
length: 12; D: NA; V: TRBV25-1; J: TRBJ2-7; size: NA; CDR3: CASSRNSYEQYF; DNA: TGTGCCAGCAGTCGAAACTCCTACGAGCAGTACTTC
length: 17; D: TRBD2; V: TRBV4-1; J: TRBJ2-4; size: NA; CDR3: CASSAGLAGGRGNIQYF; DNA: TGCGCCAGCAGCGCGGGGCTAGCGGGAGGCCGGGGAAACATTCAGTACTTC
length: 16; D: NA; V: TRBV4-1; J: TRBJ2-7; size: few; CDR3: CASSQDPGARSYEQYF; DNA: TGCGCCAGCAGCCAAGATCCGGGGGCGCGGTCCTACGAGCAGTACTTC
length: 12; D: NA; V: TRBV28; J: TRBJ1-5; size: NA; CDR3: CASSGPGEPQHF; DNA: TGTGCCAGCAGTGGGCCTGGGGAGCCCCAGCATTTT
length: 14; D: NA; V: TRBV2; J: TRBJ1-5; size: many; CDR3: CASSENSGDQPQHF; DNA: TGTGCCAGCAGTGAGAACAGTGGAGATCAGCCCCAGCATTTT
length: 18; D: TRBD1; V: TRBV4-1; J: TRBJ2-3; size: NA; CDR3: CASSQKKLSQGAPDTQYF; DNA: TGCGCCAGCAGCCAAAAGAAGTTGTCACAGGGGGCCCCAGATACGCAGTATTTT
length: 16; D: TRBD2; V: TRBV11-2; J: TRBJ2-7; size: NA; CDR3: CASSLSTAGAAYEQYF; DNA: TGTGCCAGCAGCTTAAGTACAGCGGGAGCGGCCTACGAGCAGTACTTC
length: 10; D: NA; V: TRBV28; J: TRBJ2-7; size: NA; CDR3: CAVGPAEQYF; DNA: TGTGCCGTAGGGCCCGCGGAGCAGTACTTC
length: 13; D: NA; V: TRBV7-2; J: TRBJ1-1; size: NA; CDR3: CASSPGVGTEAFF; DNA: TGTGCCAGCAGCCCAGGCGTGGGCACTGAAGCTTTCTTT
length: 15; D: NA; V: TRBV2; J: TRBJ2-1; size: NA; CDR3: CASRYDGSTYNEQFF; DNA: TGTGCCAGCAGATATGACGGCTCAACCTACAATGAGCAGTTCTTC
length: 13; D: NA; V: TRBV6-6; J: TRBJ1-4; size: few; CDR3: CASRILTNEKLFF; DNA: TGTGCCAGCAGAATACTGACTAATGAAAAACTGTTTTTT
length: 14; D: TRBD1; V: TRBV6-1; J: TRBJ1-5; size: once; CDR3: CASNRGHSNQPQHF; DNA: TGTGCCAGCAACAGGGGGCATAGCAATCAGCCCCAGCATTTT
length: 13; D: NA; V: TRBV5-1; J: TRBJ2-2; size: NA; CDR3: CASSLGNTGELFF; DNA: TGCGCCAGCAGCTTAGGGAACACCGGGGAGCTGTTTTTT
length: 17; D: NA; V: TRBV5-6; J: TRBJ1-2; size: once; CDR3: CASSLDLGGATVDGYTF; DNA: TGTGCCAGCAGCTTGGATCTCGGGGGCGCGACTGTTGATGGCTACACCTTC
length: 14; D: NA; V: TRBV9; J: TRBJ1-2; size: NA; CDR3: CASSVDQGNYGYTF; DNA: TGTGCCAGCAGCGTAGATCAGGGTAACTATGGCTACACCTTC
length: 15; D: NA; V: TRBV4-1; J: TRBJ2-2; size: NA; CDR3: CASSRPGRDTGELFF; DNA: TGCGCCAGCAGCCGCCCGGGACGCGACACCGGGGAGCTGTTTTTT
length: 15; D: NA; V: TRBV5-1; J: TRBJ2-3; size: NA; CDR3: CASSLWAGSGDTQYF; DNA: TGCGCCAGCAGCTTGTGGGCCGGTTCGGGGGATACGCAGTATTTT
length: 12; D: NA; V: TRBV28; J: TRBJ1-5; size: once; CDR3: CASMGNYQPQHF; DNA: TGTGCCAGCATGGGTAATTATCAGCCCCAGCATTTT
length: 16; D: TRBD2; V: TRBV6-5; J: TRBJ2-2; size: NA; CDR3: CASSYSTSGSTGELFF; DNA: TGTGCCAGCAGTTACTCGACTAGCGGGAGCACCGGGGAGCTGTTTTTT
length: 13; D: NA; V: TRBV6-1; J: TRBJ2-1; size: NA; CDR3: CASSERRDNEQFF; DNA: TGTGCCAGCAGTGAACGTAGGGACAATGAGCAGTTCTTC
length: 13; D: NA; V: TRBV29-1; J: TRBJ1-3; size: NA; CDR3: CSVEDTSGNTIYF; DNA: TGCAGCGTTGAAGATACGTCGGGAAACACCATATATTTT
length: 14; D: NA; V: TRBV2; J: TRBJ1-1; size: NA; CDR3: CASSELGRETEAFF; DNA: TGTGCCAGCAGTGAACTGGGTCGAGAGACTGAAGCTTTCTTT
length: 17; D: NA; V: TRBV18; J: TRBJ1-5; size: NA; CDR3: CASSSRGTDYSNQPQHF; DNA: TGTGCCAGCTCGTCTCGAGGGACCGATTATAGCAATCAGCCCCAGCATTTT
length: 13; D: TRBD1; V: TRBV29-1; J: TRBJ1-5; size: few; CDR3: CSAGTGYNQPQHF; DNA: TGCAGCGCGGGGACAGGGTACAATCAGCCCCAGCATTTT
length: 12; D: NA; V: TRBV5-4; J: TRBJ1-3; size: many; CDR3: CASSLGKDTIYF; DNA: TGTGCCAGCAGCTTGGGAAAGGACACCATATATTTT
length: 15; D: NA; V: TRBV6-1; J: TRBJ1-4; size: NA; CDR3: CASSAYRAQGEKLFF; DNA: TGTGCCAGCAGTGCTTACCGGGCCCAGGGCGAAAAACTGTTTTTT
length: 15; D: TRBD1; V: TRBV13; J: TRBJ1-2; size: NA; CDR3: CASSSPGTGLYGYTF; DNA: TGTGCCAGCAGCTCTCCCGGGACAGGGCTCTATGGCTACACCTTC
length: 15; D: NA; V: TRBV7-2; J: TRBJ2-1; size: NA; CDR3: CASSLGALTDNEQFF; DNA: TGTGCCAGCAGCTTAGGGGCACTGACTGACAATGAGCAGTTCTTC
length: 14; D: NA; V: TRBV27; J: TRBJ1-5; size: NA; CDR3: CASSTGQPHQPQHF; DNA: TGTGCCAGCAGTACTGGACAGCCTCATCAGCCCCAGCATTTT
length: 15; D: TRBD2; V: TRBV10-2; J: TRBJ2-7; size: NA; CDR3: CASRPLAGLVDEQYF; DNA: TGCGCCAGCAGACCCCTAGCGGGATTAGTCGACGAGCAGTACTTC
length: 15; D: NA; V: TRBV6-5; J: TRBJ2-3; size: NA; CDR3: CASRPHTTSTDTQYF; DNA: TGTGCCAGCAGACCCCATACCACTAGCACAGATACGCAGTATTTT
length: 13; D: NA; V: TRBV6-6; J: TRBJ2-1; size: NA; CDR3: CASRRAEGDEQFF; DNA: TGTGCCAGCAGGCGCGCGGAGGGGGATGAGCAGTTCTTC
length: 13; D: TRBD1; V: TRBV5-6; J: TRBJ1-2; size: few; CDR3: CASSLGDSYGYTF; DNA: TGTGCCAGCAGCTTGGGGGACAGCTATGGCTACACCTTC
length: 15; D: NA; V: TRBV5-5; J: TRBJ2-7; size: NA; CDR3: CASSLGENYLYEQYF; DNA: TGTGCCAGCAGCTTAGGGGAGAACTACCTCTACGAGCAGTACTTC
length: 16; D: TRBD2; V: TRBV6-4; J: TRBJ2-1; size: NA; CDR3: CASSDIGREGPGEQFF; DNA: TGTGCCAGCAGTGACATTGGGCGGGAGGGCCCCGGTGAGCAGTTCTTC
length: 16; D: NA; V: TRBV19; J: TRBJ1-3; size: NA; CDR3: CASSMGRVVSGNTIYF; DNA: TGTGCCAGTAGTATGGGAAGGGTCGTCTCTGGAAACACCATATATTTT
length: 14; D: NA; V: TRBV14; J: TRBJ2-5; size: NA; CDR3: CASSQELLRETQYF; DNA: TGTGCCAGCAGCCAAGAATTACTGAGGGAGACCCAGTACTTC
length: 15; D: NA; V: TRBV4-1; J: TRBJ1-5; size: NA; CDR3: CASSHYREGNQPQHF; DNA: TGCGCCAGCAGCCACTATAGGGAGGGGAATCAGCCCCAGCATTTT
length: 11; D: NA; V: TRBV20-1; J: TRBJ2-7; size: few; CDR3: CSASSHYEQYF; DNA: TGCAGTGCTAGCAGTCACTACGAGCAGTACTTC
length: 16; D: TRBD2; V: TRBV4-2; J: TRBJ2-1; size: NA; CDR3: CASSSQGLAGGNEQFF; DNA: TGTGCCAGCAGCTCGCAAGGACTAGCGGGGGGCAATGAGCAGTTCTTC
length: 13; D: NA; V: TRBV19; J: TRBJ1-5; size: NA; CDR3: CASRRDGDQPQHF; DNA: TGTGCCAGTAGAAGGGACGGCGATCAGCCCCAGCATTTT
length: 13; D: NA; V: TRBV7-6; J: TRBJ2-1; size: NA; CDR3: CASSQRMRNEQFF; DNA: TGTGCCAGCAGCCAGCGGATGAGGAATGAGCAGTTCTTC
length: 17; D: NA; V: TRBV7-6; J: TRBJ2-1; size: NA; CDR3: CASSLAASGPPYNEQFF; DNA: TGTGCCAGCAGCTTGGCTGCTTCAGGGCCCCCTTACAATGAGCAGTTCTTC
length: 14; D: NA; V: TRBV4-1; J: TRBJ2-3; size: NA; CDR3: CASSHLGVRDTQYF; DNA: TGCGCCAGCAGCCACCTGGGGGTCCGAGATACGCAGTATTTT
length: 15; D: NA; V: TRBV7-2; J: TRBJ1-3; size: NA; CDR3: CASSSTGGSGNTIYF; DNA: TGTGCCAGCAGCTCAACTGGGGGGTCTGGAAACACCATATATTTT
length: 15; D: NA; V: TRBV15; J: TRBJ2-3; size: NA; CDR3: CATSSGRWGTDTQYF; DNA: TGTGCCACCAGCAGCGGACGGTGGGGCACAGATACGCAGTATTTT
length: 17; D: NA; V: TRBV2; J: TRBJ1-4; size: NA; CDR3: CASSVTGSPRVNEKLFF; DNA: TGTGCCAGCAGTGTGACAGGCTCCCCCCGGGTTAATGAAAAACTGTTTTTT
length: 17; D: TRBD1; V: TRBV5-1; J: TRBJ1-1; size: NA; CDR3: CASSLAGDRGMNTEAFF; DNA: TGCGCCAGCAGCTTGGCCGGGGACAGGGGTATGAACACTGAAGCTTTCTTT
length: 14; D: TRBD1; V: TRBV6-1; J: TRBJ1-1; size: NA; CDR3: CASSARGGSTEAFF; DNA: TGTGCCAGCAGTGCCAGGGGGGGGTCCACTGAAGCTTTCTTT
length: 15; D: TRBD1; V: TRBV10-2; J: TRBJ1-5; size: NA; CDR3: CASRGGTGSNQPQHF; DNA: TGCGCCAGCAGGGGCGGGACAGGATCAAACCAGCCCCAGCATTTT
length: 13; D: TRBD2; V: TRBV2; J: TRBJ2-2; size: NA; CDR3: CASTELAGGALFF; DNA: TGTGCCAGCACCGAGCTAGCGGGAGGCGCGCTGTTTTTT
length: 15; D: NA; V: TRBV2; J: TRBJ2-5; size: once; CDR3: CASSLEAGNQETQYF; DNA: TGTGCCAGCTCCCTGGAGGCAGGGAACCAAGAGACCCAGTACTTC
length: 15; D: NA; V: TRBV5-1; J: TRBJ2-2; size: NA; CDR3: CASSLGGAGAGELFF; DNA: TGCGCCAGCAGCTTAGGAGGGGCTGGGGCCGGGGAGCTGTTTTTT